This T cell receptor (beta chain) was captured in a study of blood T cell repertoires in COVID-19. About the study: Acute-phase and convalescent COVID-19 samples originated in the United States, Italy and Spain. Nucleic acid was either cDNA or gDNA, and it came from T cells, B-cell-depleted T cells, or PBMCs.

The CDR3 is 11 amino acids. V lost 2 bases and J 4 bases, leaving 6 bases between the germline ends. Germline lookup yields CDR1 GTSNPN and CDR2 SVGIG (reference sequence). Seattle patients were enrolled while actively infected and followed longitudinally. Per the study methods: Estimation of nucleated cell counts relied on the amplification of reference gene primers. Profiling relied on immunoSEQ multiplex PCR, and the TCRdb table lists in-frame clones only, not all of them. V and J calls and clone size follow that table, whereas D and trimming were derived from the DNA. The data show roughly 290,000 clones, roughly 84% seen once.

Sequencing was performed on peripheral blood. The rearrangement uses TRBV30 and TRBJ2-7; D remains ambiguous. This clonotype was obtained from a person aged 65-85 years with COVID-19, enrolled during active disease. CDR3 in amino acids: CAWSFNYEQYF. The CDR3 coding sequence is TGTGCCTGGAGTTTTAATTACGAGCAGTACTTC.